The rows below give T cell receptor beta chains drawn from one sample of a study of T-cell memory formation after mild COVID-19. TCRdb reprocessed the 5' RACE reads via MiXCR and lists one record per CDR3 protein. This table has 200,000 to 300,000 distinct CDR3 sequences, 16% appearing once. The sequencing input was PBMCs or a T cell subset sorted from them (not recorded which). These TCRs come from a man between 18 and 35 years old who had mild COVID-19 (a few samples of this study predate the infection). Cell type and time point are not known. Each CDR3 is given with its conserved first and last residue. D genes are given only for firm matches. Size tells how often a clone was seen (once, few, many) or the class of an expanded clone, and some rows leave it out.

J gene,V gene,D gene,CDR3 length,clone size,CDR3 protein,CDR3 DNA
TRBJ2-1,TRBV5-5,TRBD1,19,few,CASSPRDRFRTSSYNEQFF,TGTGCCAGCAGCCCCCGGGACAGGTTTCGCACAAGCTCCTACAATGAGCAGTTCTTC
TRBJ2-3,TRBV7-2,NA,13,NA,CASSFRGSDTQYF,TGTGCCAGCAGCTTCAGGGGTTCAGATACGCAGTATTTT
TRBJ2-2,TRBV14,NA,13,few,CASRRAGTGELFF,TGTGCCAGCAGGAGGGCCGGGACCGGGGAGCTGTTTTTT
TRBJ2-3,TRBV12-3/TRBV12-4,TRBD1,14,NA,CASTRDRGTDTQYF,TGTGCCAGCACTCGGGACAGGGGCACAGATACGCAGTATTTT
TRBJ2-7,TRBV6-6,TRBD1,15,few,CASRGTGNGPNEQYF,TGTGCCAGCAGGGGGACAGGGAATGGGCCCAACGAGCAGTACTTC
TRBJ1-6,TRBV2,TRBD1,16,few,CASKLEGASYNSPLHF,TGTGCCAGCAAGTTGGAGGGGGCCTCCTATAATTCACCCCTCCACTTT
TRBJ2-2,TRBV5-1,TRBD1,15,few,CASSLTGGKTGELFF,TGCGCCAGCAGCTTGACAGGGGGGAAGACCGGGGAGCTGTTTTTT
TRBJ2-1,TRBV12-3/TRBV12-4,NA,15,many,CASSRRGVEGNEQFF,TGTGCCAGCAGTCGCAGGGGAGTTGAGGGCAATGAGCAGTTCTTC
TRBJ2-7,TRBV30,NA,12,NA,CAWTTEAYEQYF,TGTGCCTGGACCACCGAGGCCTACGAGCAGTACTTC
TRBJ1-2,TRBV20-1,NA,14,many,CSARRTDLNYGYTF,TGCAGTGCTAGAAGGACAGACCTTAACTATGGCTACACCTTC
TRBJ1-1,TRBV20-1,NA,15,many,CSAWSSGHPNTEAFF,TGCAGTGCTTGGTCCTCGGGACACCCGAACACTGAAGCTTTCTTT
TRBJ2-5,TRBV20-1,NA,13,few,CSARYRVQETQYF,TGCAGTGCCAGATACAGGGTACAAGAGACCCAGTACTTC
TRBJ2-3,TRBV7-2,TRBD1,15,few,CASSYPQGATDTQYF,TGTGCCAGCAGCTACCCACAGGGGGCGACAGATACGCAGTATTTT
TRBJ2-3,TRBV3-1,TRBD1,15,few,CASSQGTGDPDTQYF,TGTGCCAGCAGCCAGGGGACAGGGGATCCAGATACGCAGTATTTT
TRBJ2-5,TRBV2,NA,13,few,CASSEISQETQYF,TGTGCCAGCAGTGAAATCAGCCAAGAGACCCAGTACTTC
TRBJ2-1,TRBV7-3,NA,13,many,CASSLTGLGEQFF,TGTGCCAGCAGCTTAACGGGCCTCGGTGAGCAGTTCTTC
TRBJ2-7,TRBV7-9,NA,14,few,CASSPPRVAREQYF,TGTGCCAGCAGCCCCCCCCGGGTCGCTCGAGAGCAGTACTTC
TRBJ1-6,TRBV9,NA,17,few,CASSVEARGTGNSPLHF,TGTGCCAGCAGCGTAGAGGCAAGAGGCACCGGTAATTCACCCCTCCACTTT
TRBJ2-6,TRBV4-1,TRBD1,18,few,CASSLTLGQPSGANVLTF,TGCGCCAGCAGCTTGACCCTGGGACAGCCCTCTGGGGCCAACGTCCTGACTTTC
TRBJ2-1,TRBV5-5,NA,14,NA,CASSPGQFYNEQFF,TGTGCCAGCAGCCCTGGACAGTTTTACAATGAGCAGTTCTTC
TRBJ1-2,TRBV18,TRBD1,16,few,CASSPPTTGASYGYTF,TGTGCCAGCTCACCACCAACCACAGGGGCGAGCTATGGCTACACCTTC
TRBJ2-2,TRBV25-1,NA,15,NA,CASSTKVATSGELFF,TGTGCCAGCAGTACCAAGGTGGCCACGTCCGGGGAGCTGTTTTTT
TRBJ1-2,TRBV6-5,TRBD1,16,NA,CASSYSGQGVFHGYTF,TGTGCCAGCAGTTACTCGGGACAGGGGGTTTTTCATGGCTACACCTTC
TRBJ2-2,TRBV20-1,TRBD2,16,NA,CSAENRLAGGAGELFF,TGCAGTGCCGAAAACCGACTAGCGGGGGGTGCCGGGGAGCTGTTTTTT
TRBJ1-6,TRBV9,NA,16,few,CASSPTGSAYNSPLHF,TGTGCCAGCAGCCCAACGGGGAGCGCCTATAATTCACCCCTCCACTTT
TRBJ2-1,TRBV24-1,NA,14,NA,CATETVAGYNEQFF,TGTGCCACCGAGACAGTCGCAGGGTACAATGAGCAGTTCTTC
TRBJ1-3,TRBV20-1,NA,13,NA,CSARKSEENTIYF,TGCAGTGCTAGAAAGTCAGAGGAGAACACCATATATTTT
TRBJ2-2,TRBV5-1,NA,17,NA,CASSKSSGGKNTGELFF,TGCGCCAGCAGCAAATCATCAGGGGGGAAGAACACCGGGGAGCTGTTTTTT
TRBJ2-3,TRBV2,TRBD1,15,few,CASSEGQGDPDTQYF,TGTGCCAGCAGTGAAGGGCAGGGGGACCCAGATACGCAGTATTTT
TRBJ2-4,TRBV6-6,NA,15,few,CASSYGTSGTDIQYF,TGTGCCAGCAGTTACGGGACCTCGGGGACGGACATTCAGTACTTC
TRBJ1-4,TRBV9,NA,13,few,CASSPSRGEKLFF,TGTGCCAGCAGCCCCTCACGGGGTGAAAAACTGTTTTTT
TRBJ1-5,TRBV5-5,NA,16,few,CASSLEDQVSNQPQHF,TGTGCCAGCAGCCTTGAGGATCAGGTTAGCAATCAGCCCCAGCATTTT
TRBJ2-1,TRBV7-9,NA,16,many,CASSLARRRSYNEQFF,TGTGCCAGCAGCTTAGCTCGACGACGCTCCTACAATGAGCAGTTCTTC
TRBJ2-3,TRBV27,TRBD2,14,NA,CASSVKRGADTQYF,TGTGCCAGCAGTGTCAAGCGGGGGGCAGATACGCAGTATTTT
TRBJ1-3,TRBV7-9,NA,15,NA,CASSLATGSGNTIYF,TGTGCCAGCAGCCTCGCGACCGGCTCTGGAAACACCATATATTTT
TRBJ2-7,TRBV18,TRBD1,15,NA,CASSQGTAASYEQYF,TGTGCCAGCTCACAAGGGACAGCAGCTTCCTACGAGCAGTACTTC
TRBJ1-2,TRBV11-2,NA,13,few,CASSLGFTYGYTF,TGTGCCAGCAGCTTAGGTTTCACATATGGCTACACCTTC
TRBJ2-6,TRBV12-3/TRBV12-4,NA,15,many,CASSPPAFGANVLTF,TGTGCCAGCAGCCCCCCAGCGTTCGGGGCCAACGTCCTGACTTTC
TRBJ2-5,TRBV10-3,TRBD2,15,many,CAIRSGGGDQETQYF,TGTGCCATCCGGTCGGGAGGCGGGGACCAAGAGACCCAGTACTTC
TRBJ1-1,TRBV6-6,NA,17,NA,CASSYSMSRQPNTEAFF,TGTGCCAGCAGTTACTCGATGTCGCGTCAGCCAAACACTGAAGCTTTCTTT
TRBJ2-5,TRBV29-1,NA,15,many,CSVDSFGETQETQYF,TGCAGCGTGGATTCGTTCGGGGAAACCCAAGAGACCCAGTACTTC
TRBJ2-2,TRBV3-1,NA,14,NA,CASSQAVSYGELFF,TGTGCCAGCAGCCAGGCCGTATCGTACGGGGAGCTGTTTTTT
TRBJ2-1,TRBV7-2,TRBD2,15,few,CASSPWTSGVNEQFF,TGTGCCAGCAGCCCATGGACTAGCGGGGTCAATGAGCAGTTCTTC
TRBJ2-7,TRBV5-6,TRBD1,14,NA,CASNFRDRGYEQYF,TGTGCCAGCAACTTCCGGGACAGGGGCTACGAGCAGTACTTC
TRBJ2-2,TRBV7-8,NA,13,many,CASSSSNTGELFF,TGTGCCAGCAGCTCCAGCAACACCGGGGAGCTGTTTTTT
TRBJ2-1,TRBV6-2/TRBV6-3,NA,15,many,CASSLNPDWGDEQFF,TGTGCCAGCAGCTTGAATCCCGACTGGGGGGATGAGCAGTTCTTC
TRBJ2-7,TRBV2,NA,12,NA,CASNDNDYEQYF,TGTGCCAGCAATGATAATGATTACGAGCAGTACTTC
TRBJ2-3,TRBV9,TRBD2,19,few,CASSVATSGGAGRTDTQYF,TGTGCCAGCAGCGTAGCTACATCCGGGGGGGCCGGGAGGACAGATACGCAGTATTTT
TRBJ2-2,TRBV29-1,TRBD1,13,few,CSVARDSPGELFF,TGCAGCGTTGCTAGGGACAGCCCCGGGGAGCTGTTTTTT
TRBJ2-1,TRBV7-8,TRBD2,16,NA,CASSFITSGRYNEQFF,TGTGCCAGCAGCTTCATTACTAGCGGGAGGTACAATGAGCAGTTCTTC
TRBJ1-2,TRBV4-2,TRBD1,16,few,CASSHLQGAVNYGYTF,TGTGCCAGCAGCCACCTACAGGGGGCGGTTAACTATGGCTACACCTTC
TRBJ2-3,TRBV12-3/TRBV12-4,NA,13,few,CASRELDTDTQYF,TGTGCCAGCAGAGAATTGGACACAGATACGCAGTATTTT